This T cell receptor (beta chain) was sequenced during a study of T cells after yellow fever vaccination. Via MiXCR, TCRdb re-called the 5' RACE reads, giving one row per CDR3 protein. The sample has about 260,000 distinct CDR3 sequences, around 4.9% seen once. CDR1 SGHNT and CDR2 YYREEE come from the germline V gene (reference sequence). The CDR3 is 12 amino acids. Trimming stripped 2 bases from V and 4 bases from J, with 7 bases between. The clonotype comes from a man aged 18-30 years who received the YFV17D yellow fever vaccine. Material: CD4+ T cells sorted from PBMCs, obtained on the day of the yellow fever booster vaccination. The gene calls are TRBV5-4 and TRBJ2-7, with unresolved D. CDR3: CASSFDNYEQYV. CDR3 bases: TGTGCCAGCAGCTTCGACAATTACGAGCAGTACGTC.